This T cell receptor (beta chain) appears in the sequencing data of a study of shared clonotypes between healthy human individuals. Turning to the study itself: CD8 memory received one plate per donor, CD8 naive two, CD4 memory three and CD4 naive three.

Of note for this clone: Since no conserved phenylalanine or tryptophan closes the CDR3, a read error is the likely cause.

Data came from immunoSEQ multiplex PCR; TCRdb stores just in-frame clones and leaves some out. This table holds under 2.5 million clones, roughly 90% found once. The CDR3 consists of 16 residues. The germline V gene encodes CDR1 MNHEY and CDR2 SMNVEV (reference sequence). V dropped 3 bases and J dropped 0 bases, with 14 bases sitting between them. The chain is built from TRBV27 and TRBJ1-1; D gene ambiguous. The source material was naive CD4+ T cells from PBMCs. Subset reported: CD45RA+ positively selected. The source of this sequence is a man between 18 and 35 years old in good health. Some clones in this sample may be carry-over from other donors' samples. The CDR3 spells CASSFIRRPMNTEAFL. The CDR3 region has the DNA TGTGCCAGCAGTTTTATCCGTAGGCCCATGAACACTGAAGCTTTCCTT.